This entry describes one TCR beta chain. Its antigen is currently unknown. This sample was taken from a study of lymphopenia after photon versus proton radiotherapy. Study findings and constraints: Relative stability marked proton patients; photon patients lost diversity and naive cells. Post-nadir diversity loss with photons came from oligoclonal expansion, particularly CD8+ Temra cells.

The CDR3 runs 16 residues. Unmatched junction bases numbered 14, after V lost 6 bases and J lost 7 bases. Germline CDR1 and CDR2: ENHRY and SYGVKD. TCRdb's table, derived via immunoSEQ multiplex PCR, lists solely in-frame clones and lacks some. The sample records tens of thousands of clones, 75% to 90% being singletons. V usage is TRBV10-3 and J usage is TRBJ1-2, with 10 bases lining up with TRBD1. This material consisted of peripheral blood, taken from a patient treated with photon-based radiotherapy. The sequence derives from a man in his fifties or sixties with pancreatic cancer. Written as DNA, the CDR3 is TGTGCCATCAGCCCCCAGGGGGACAGGGGCGCGAGTGGCTACACCTTC. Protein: CAISPQGDRGASGYTF.